Included here is one T cell receptor (beta chain) sequence, with context. The germline V gene encodes CDR1 SGHNT and CDR2 YYREEE (reference sequence). With 3 bases clipped from V and 7 bases from J, the junction kept 8 bases outside the gene matches. The CDR3 totals 15 residues. TCRdb itself ran the 5' RACE reads through MiXCR, one entry per CDR3 protein. The sample lists over 70,000 distinct CDR3 sequences; about an eighth were seen once. The data are from a study of early T cells in non-severe SARS-CoV-2 infection. The chain couples TRBV5-4 to TRBJ1-2, with 11 bases aligning to TRBD1. What was sequenced was whole blood. The clonotype was recovered from an adult who was a healthcare worker with PCR-confirmed SARS-CoV-2 infection or an uninfected control (not recorded which). The CDR3 here is CASSSAGQGARGYTF. CDR3 DNA sequence: TGTGCCAGCAGCTCAGCCGGACAGGGGGCGCGTGGCTACACCTTC.